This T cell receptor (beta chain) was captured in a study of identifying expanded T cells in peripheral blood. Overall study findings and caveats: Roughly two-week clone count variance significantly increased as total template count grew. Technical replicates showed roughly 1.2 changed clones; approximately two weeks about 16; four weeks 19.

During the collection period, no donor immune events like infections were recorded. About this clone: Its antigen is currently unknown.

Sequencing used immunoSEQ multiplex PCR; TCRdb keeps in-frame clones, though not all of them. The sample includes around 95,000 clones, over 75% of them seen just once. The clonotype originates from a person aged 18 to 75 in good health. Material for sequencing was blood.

DNA of the CDR3: TGTGCCAGCTCACCACCGACTAGCGGGACAGATACGCAGTATTTT. It is translated as CASSPPTSGTDTQYF. The chain couples TRBV18 to TRBJ2-3; 10 positions agree with TRBD2. With V trimmed by 0 bases and J by 3 bases, 0 bases remained unmatched. The CDR3 has 15 residues. Germline values: CDR1 KGHSH, CDR2 LQKENI.